The clone carrying this TCR beta chain was seen a single time. The CDR3 runs 22 residues. V lost 3 bases to trimming and J lost 9 bases; unmatched junction nucleotides: 26. The germline V gene has CDR1 LGHNA and CDR2 YSLEER. The data derive from a study of T cell responses to AZD1222 COVID-19 vaccine. Profiled with immunoSEQ multiplex PCR; TCRdb holds only in-frame clones, not every one. The sample records 160,000 or so clones, 90% being singletons. The receptor's source is an adult who received the MenACWY meningococcal vaccine as a control. The source material was peripheral blood, sampled 28 days after the second dose of the MenACWY control vaccine. V and J are TRBV4-3 and TRBJ2-1; 13 bases fit TRBD2. The CDR3 nucleotides are TGCGCCAGCAGCCATCAAGCCCTTACTAGCGGGAGGGCCGGTGTCCCCTGGGGTGAGCAGTTCTTC. This encodes CASSHQALTSGRAGVPWGEQFF.